This T cell receptor beta chain was documented in a study of PD-L1 blockade in urothelial cancer. Background on the study: Between 0 and 3 prior chemotherapy regimens had been given to patients. T cells numbered a median of around 140,000 in the blood samples. Once treatment had started, blood was analyzed at 3 weeks (second dose) and again at 6 weeks.

The trim removed 1 base at V and 2 bases at J, leaving 0 bases unmatched. Germline V gives CDR1 SGDLS, CDR2 YYNGEE. This CDR3 spans 15 amino acids. Some clones are missing from TCRdb's copy, which holds only in-frame ones; the method was immunoSEQ multiplex PCR. The data contain 80,000 to 100,000 clones, 82% of them singletons. The gene calls are TRBV9 and TRBJ2-5; 12 nucleotides match TRBD2. The clonotype originates from a man in his 70s with urothelial cancer. Sequencing used PBMCs, obtained around atezolizumab (anti-PD-L1) treatment. CDR3 bases: TGTGCCAGCAGCGTACTAGCGGGGGGGCAAGAGACCCAGTACTTC. This sequence encodes CASSVLAGGQETQYF.